Listed below are T cell receptor beta chains from one sample, sequenced in a study of shared clonotypes between healthy human individuals. Libraries were prepared by immunoSEQ multiplex PCR; TCRdb keeps only in-frame clonotypes and omits some of them. The sample gives under 600,000 clones, around 76% of which show up once; around 12% is in the top ten. Sequenced: PBMCs. The receptors come from a woman between 40 and 50 years old in good health. Some clones in this sample may be carry-over from other donors' samples. The CDR3 runs from the conserved cysteine through the conserved F or W. Each record gives: clone size, V gene, D gene, J gene, CDR3 protein, CDR3 DNA. The D gene is left open where the match is weak. Expanded clones are given a class, and other clones once, few, many or no size at all.

many,TRBV7-8,TRBD2,TRBJ2-7,CASSQRDSYVEQYF,TGTGCCAGCAGCCAGCGGGACTCGTATGTAGAGCAGTACTTC
-,TRBV30,TRBD2,TRBJ2-7,CAWAGTSGKISYEQYF,TGTGCCTGGGCCGGGACTAGCGGGAAGATCTCCTACGAGCAGTACTTC
-,TRBV14,-,TRBJ2-1,CASSQDLGNEQFF,TGTGCCAGCAGCCAAGATTTGGGTAATGAGCAGTTCTTC
-,TRBV6-5,-,TRBJ1-2,CASSSPGTGGYGYTF,TGTGCCAGCAGTTCCCCCGGGACGGGCGGCTATGGCTACACCTTC
few,TRBV7-2,-,TRBJ1-4,CASSFQGTTNEKLFF,TGTGCCAGCAGCTTCCAGGGAACAACTAATGAAAAACTGTTTTTT
-,TRBV5-1,-,TRBJ2-2,CASSLDTGPGELFF,TGCGCCAGCAGCTTGGACACTGGCCCCGGGGAGCTGTTTTTT
-,TRBV15,TRBD1,TRBJ1-5,CATSPYGTGGVSNQPQHF,TGTGCCACCAGCCCTTACGGGACAGGGGGCGTTAGTAATCAGCCCCAGCATTTT
-,TRBV15,-,TRBJ2-1,CATSSPRGALRTYNEQFF,TGTGCCACCAGTTCCCCCCGGGGAGCCCTTAGGACCTACAATGAGCAGTTCTTC
few,TRBV4-1,-,TRBJ1-1,CASRPVNMGSEAFF,TGCGCCAGCAGACCGGTGAATATGGGGTCTGAAGCTTTCTTT
-,TRBV5-4,-,TRBJ1-5,CASSLEGGNQPQHF,TGTGCCAGCAGCCTAGAAGGGGGCAATCAGCCCCAGCATTTT
-,TRBV13,TRBD2,TRBJ2-1,CASSRGLSYNEQFF,TGTGCCAGCAGCCGGGGACTAAGCTACAATGAGCAGTTCTTC
few,TRBV5-1,-,TRBJ2-1,CASSSNPGNEQFF,TGCGCCAGCAGCTCAAATCCGGGGAATGAGCAGTTCTTC
-,TRBV6-5,TRBD2,TRBJ2-3,CATSRREGTDTQYF,TGTGCCACCTCCAGGCGGGAGGGCACAGATACGCAGTATTTT
-,TRBV4-1,TRBD1,TRBJ2-7,CASSHFPGQYYEQYF,TGCGCCAGCAGCCATTTCCCGGGACAGTACTACGAGCAGTACTTC
many,TRBV9,-,TRBJ1-2,CASSVDRGSKGYTF,TGTGCCAGCAGCGTAGATAGGGGTTCGAAGGGCTACACCTTC
-,TRBV7-9,TRBD2,TRBJ2-5,CASSLLAYQETQYF,TGTGCCAGCAGCCTACTAGCGTATCAAGAGACCCAGTACTTC
few,TRBV6-1,TRBD2,TRBJ2-5,CASSVQRGVWRETQYF,TGTGCCAGCAGTGTTCAGCGGGGAGTCTGGCGAGAGACCCAGTACTTC
-,TRBV19,-,TRBJ1-5,CASSSQGWDVQPQHF,TGTGCCAGTAGTTCCCAGGGTTGGGATGTTCAGCCCCAGCATTTT
-,TRBV4-1,TRBD2,TRBJ2-7,CASSQRGLARISYEQYF,TGCGCCAGCAGCCAGCGAGGACTAGCGAGGATCTCCTACGAGCAGTACTTC
-,TRBV5-1,-,TRBJ2-2,CASSFLGLGELFF,TGCGCCAGCAGCTTCTTAGGTCTCGGGGAGCTGTTTTTT
-,TRBV12-2,-,TRBJ1-5,CASRPSRIWDRGSFQHF,TGTGCAAGTCGCCCCAGCCGGATCTGGGACAGGGGATCGTTTCAGCATTTT
-,TRBV7-9,-,TRBJ2-1,CASSPRRVRGSYNEQFF,TGTGCCAGCAGCCCCCGGAGGGTGAGGGGGTCCTACAATGAGCAGTTCTTC
-,TRBV11-2,-,TRBJ2-3,CASSLPTRVTQYF,TGTGCCAGCAGCCTGCCTACCCGGGTAACGCAGTATTTT
-,TRBV28,-,TRBJ1-2,CASSLIPGRDYGYTF,TGTGCCAGCAGTTTAATTCCGGGAAGAGACTATGGCTACACCTTC
once,TRBV2,-,TRBJ2-7,CASSDRRAPHEQYF,TGTGCCAGCAGTGATAGGAGGGCCCCCCACGAGCAGTACTTC
-,TRBV7-3,TRBD2,TRBJ2-2,CASSEPGLAGTGELFF,TGTGCCAGCAGCGAGCCGGGACTAGCGGGAACCGGGGAGCTGTTTTTT
-,TRBV5-1,TRBD1,TRBJ2-5,CASSLGQGGETQYF,TGCGCCAGCAGCTTAGGACAGGGCGGAGAGACCCAGTACTTC
-,TRBV5-1,-,TRBJ2-7,CASKVLSDRGSYEQYF,TGCGCCAGCAAAGTGCTGTCGGATCGGGGCTCCTACGAGCAGTACTTC
-,TRBV19,TRBD1,TRBJ2-3,CASSSTTGVTDTQYF,TGTGCCAGTAGTAGTACGACAGGGGTAACAGATACGCAGTATTTT
-,TRBV6-1,-,TRBJ2-7,CASSEADPHRPSYEQYF,TGTGCCAGCAGTGAAGCCGACCCCCATAGGCCTTCCTACGAGCAGTACTTC
-,TRBV21-1,-,TRBJ2-1,CASSKGAPNLCNEQFF,TGTGCCAGCAGCAAAGGGGCCCCAAATTTGTGCAATGAGCAGTTCTTC
few,TRBV6-6,TRBD2,TRBJ2-7,CASSPRLADTGYEQYF,TGTGCCAGCAGCCCCAGACTAGCGGATACAGGCTACGAGCAGTACTTC
-,TRBV6-4,TRBD1,TRBJ2-3,CASSEQGEDTQYF,TGTGCCAGCAGTGAACAGGGGGAGGATACGCAGTATTTT
-,TRBV18,-,TRBJ2-1,CASSPPSGSGSYNEQFF,TGTGCCAGCTCACCACCTTCAGGGAGCGGGTCCTACAATGAGCAGTTCTTC
-,TRBV9,-,TRBJ2-7,CASSVGGGFYYEQYF,TGTGCCAGCAGCGTAGGAGGAGGGTTCTATTACGAGCAGTACTTC
-,TRBV29-1,TRBD1,TRBJ1-2,CSVQTGMNYGYTF,TGCAGCGTTCAGACAGGGATGAACTATGGCTACACCTTC
-,TRBV6-5,TRBD1,TRBJ1-2,CASSQNRGDGYTF,TGTGCCAGCAGCCAGAACAGGGGGGATGGCTACACCTTC
-,TRBV30,-,TRBJ1-1,CAWSGQVLNTEAFF,TGTGCCTGGAGTGGACAGGTGTTGAACACTGAAGCTTTCTTT
-,TRBV7-3,TRBD2,TRBJ2-2,CASSLLAATGELFF,TGTGCCAGCAGCTTACTAGCGGCAACCGGGGAGCTGTTTTTT
-,TRBV11-2,-,TRBJ2-2,CASSLITGFGELFF,TGTGCCAGCAGCTTAATTACAGGGTTCGGGGAGCTGTTTTTT
few,TRBV7-8,TRBD1,TRBJ1-5,CASSSTGDQPQHF,TGTGCCAGCAGTTCTACAGGGGATCAGCCCCAGCATTTT
-,TRBV5-1,-,TRBJ2-1,CASSLRNEQFF,TGCGCCAGCAGCTTGAGGAATGAGCAGTTCTTC
-,TRBV7-9,-,TRBJ2-1,CASSGTGLGAVYEQFF,TGTGCCAGCAGCGGTACCGGTTTGGGGGCTGTGTATGAGCAGTTCTTC
-,TRBV15,-,TRBJ2-2,CATSRAGAGGELFF,TGTGCCACCAGCAGAGCGGGGGCCGGCGGGGAGCTGTTTTTT
-,TRBV29-1,-,TRBJ2-5,CSVGGRKYQETQYF,TGCAGCGTTGGGGGAAGGAAGTACCAAGAGACCCAGTACTTC
-,TRBV5-1,TRBD2,TRBJ2-3,CASSLGVAGGGDTQYF,TGCGCCAGCAGTCTTGGAGTGGCGGGAGGAGGGGATACGCAGTATTTT
-,TRBV14,-,TRBJ2-7,CASSLGEPKLYYEQYF,TGTGCCAGCAGCCTTGGGGAACCGAAGCTATACTACGAGCAGTACTTC
once,TRBV15,-,TRBJ1-2,CATSRDPGYDGYTF,TGTGCCACCAGCAGAGATCCGGGGTACGATGGCTACACCTTC
-,TRBV29-1,-,TRBJ1-4,CSVFHRLRNEKLFF,TGCAGCGTTTTCCACCGACTCCGTAATGAAAAACTGTTTTTT
-,TRBV28,-,TRBJ2-3,CASALAGDTQYF,TGTGCCAGCGCCTTGGCGGGAGATACGCAGTATTTT
-,TRBV5-1,-,TRBJ1-1,CASSLVTGTEAFF,TGCGCCAGCAGCCTTGTAACGGGCACTGAAGCTTTCTTT
-,TRBV19,-,TRBJ2-7,CASSPGSVQHQYF,TGTGCCAGTAGCCCAGGGAGTGTTCAGCACCAGTACTTC
few,TRBV19,TRBD1,TRBJ1-2,CASIDRGRSYGYTF,TGTGCCAGCATAGACAGGGGGCGATCCTATGGCTACACCTTC
few,TRBV9,-,TRBJ2-1,CASSVRLLAGEQFF,TGTGCCAGCAGCGTAAGGTTGCTAGCAGGTGAGCAGTTCTTC